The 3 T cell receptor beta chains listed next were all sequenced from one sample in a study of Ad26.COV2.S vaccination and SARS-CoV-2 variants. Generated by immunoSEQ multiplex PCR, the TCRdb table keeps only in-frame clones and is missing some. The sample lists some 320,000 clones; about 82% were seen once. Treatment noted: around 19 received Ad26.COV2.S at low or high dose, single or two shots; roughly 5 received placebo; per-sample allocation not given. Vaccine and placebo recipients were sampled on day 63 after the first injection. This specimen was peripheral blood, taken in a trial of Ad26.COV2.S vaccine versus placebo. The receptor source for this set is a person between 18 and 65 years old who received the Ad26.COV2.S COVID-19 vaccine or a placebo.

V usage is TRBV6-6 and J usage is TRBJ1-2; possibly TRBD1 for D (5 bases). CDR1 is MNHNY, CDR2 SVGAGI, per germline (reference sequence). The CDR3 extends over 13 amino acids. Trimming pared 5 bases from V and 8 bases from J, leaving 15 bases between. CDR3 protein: CASSPWGREGYTF. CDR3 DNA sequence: TGTGCCAGCAGTCCCTGGGGACGGGAAGGCTACACCTTC.

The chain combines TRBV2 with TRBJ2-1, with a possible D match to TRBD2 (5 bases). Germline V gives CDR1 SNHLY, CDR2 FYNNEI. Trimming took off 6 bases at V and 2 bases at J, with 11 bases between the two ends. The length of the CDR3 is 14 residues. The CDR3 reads CASRRTVTYNEQFF. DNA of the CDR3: TGTGCCAGCAGGAGGACTGTGACCTACAATGAGCAGTTCTTC.

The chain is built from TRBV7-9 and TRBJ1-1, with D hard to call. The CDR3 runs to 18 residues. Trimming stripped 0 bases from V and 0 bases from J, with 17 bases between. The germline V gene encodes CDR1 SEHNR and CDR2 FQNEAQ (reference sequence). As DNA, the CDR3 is TGTGCCAGCAGCTTAGCATTCTCGGGTCAAGTTCTGAACACTGAAGCTTTCTTT. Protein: CASSLAFSGQVLNTEAFF.